The sequence of this TCR beta chain was determined in a study of post-analysis software for immune sequencing data (dated by TCRdb to about 2015). Looking at the study overall: Relapsing-remitting, secondary progressive and progressive-relapsing multiple sclerosis were recorded as disease courses, and subtype annotation was lacking for some patients. A subset of samples was prepared in parallel using single-end sample barcoding, then pooled and co-amplified after Illumina adapter ligation. The patient repertoires were set against approximately 10 previously published healthy control repertoires from donors whose ages ranged from about 6 to 26 years. Beyond this particular receptor, the publication reports: The control group was slightly older than the multiple sclerosis patient group. Normalized Chao1 diversity was significantly lower in multiple sclerosis patients than controls, suggesting substantial peripheral T-cell clonal expansion. Strong co-clustering of samples prepared in the same batch was shown by direct clustering with F measure, prompting a batch-effect correction. Patients showed significantly higher frequencies than controls for about 5 TRBV segments, among them TRBV5-6, TRBV5-1 and TRBV20-1.

This clonotype was counted a few times. Its recognized antigen is unknown. No clone much larger than this one lies a single base away; base qualities are absent. To demonstrate the VDJtools post-analysis software, TCR beta repertoires were profiled from the peripheral blood of about 13 young patients with multiple sclerosis. The patients with multiple sclerosis were children and adolescents between roughly 6 and 17 years of age. CDR1 and CDR2 (SGHRS, YFSETQ) derive from the germline V gene. From its cysteine to its phenylalanine, the CDR3 spans 15 amino acids. The kept DNA is CDR3 alone, 45 bases in frame from the first base. V loses 1 base of germline sequence and J loses 0 bases, and the interval between the two ends is 5 bases. The receptor library was made with PCR. The instrument was an Illumina HiSeq 2500. To reduce PCR and sequencing biases, unique molecular identifiers were incorporated into the TCR beta cDNA libraries. Approximately 500,000 cDNA molecules were obtained for every 1 to 10 million input T cells, so each molecule roughly corresponded to one T cell. The same protocol used for the earlier healthy control dataset was applied to prepare and sequence the patient libraries. Within a given batch, samples were prepared together, multiplexed and sequenced on the same HiSeq lane. Regarding the original processing steps: Raw barcoded reads were processed with MIGEC, discarding single-read molecular identifier groups before consensus assembly and CDR3 extraction. Clonotype tables were post-analysed with VDJtools, normalizing diversity by down-sampling all datasets to the smallest sample size. To correct batch-related cross-sample contamination, repertoire overlap clustering matched CDR3 amino acid sequences but not nucleotide sequences. Clones were called with MiXCR by TCRdb after fastp trimmed the public reads at Q25, and only in-frame beta chains were retained. Identical CDR3 protein sequences are pooled into one entry, listed with their most common genes and DNA. The V and J calls shown here were made by TCRdb, not taken from the authors' results. In this sample the table shows around 400,000 distinct CDR3 sequences, less than 35% of which occur a single time. The ten biggest clones cover roughly 12% of the sample.

Sequenced: blood. This sequence originates from a girl aged 5 to 17 with multiple sclerosis. The chain was built from TRBV5-1 and TRBJ2-6, with no D gene named confidently. The CDR3 here reads CASSLPGSGANVLTF. The DNA is as follows: TGCGCCAGCAGCTTGCCTGGCTCTGGGGCCAACGTCCTGACTTTC. The entire variable domain, with the stretches around the CDR3 drawn from the reference TRBV5-1 and TRBJ2-6 proteins, is KAGVTQTPRYLIKTRGQQVTLSCSPISGHRSVSWYQQTPGQGLQFLFEYFSETQRNKGNFPGRFSGRQFSNSRSEMNVSTLELGDSALYLCASSLPGSGANVLTFGAGSRLTVL.